Listed here are 23 T cell receptor beta chains from one sample, sequenced in a study of response to subunit inactivated influenza vaccine (dated by TCRdb to the late 2010s). The receptor library was made with RT-PCR. The instrument given in TCRdb is Illumina HiSeq 2500. TCRdb reworked the public reads: Q25 trimming with fastp, MiXCR clone assembly, productive beta chains retained. Each entry merges the rows of one CDR3 protein and shows their most common DNA and genes. This sample is represented by about 480,000 distinct CDR3 sequences; about 25% of them were singletons. The ten largest clones add up to around 1.8% of the sample. The source material was CD4+ T cells sorted from PBMCs, sampled roughly 5 days after vaccination. The source is a man over 45 who received an inactivated influenza vaccine. Donor details come from another sample of the same person, matched by shared clones.

This chain uses TRBV5-1 with TRBJ2-5; D is possibly TRBD2 (6 bases). Trimming shortened V by 4 bases and J by 2 bases, and 18 bases separated the two germline ends. The CDR3 contains 16 residues. Germline V CDR1 and CDR2: SGHRS, YFSETQ. The CDR3 nucleotides are TGCGCCAGCAGCCGGGGGACTCTAAGGATTCAAGAGACCCAGTACTTC. The encoded protein is CASSRGTLRIQETQYF.

The V gene is TRBV6-5, the J gene TRBJ2-3; 10 bases are a match to TRBD1. CDR3 length: 14 amino acids. The germline V gene encodes CDR1 MNHEY and CDR2 SVGAGI. V shed 2 bases, J shed 7 bases, and the junction held 3 bases outside the gene matches. CDR3 coding DNA: TGTGCCAGCAGTTACCGGGACAGGGGTTATACGCAGTATTTT. It translates to CASSYRDRGYTQYF.

V is TRBV5-5 and J is TRBJ2-6; 11 positions agree with TRBD1. The V segment lost 1 base and the J segment 0 bases; nucleotides outside the gene matches: 3. The CDR3 spans 18 residues. Per the germline V gene, CDR1 is SGHKS and CDR2 is YYEKEE (reference sequence). In DNA, the CDR3 is TGTGCCAGCAGCTTGCTGGGGACAGGGGGCTCTGGGGCCAACGTCCTGACTTTC. It specifies CASSLLGTGGSGANVLTF.

This clonotype appeared a few times. The chain is built from TRBV20-1 and TRBJ2-5, with a weak D call TRBD1 (5 bases). Looked up from germline, CDR1 is DFQATT and CDR2 is SNEGSKA (reference sequence). The CDR3 contains 15 residues. The V and J ends lost 0 bases and 2 bases respectively, with 13 bases between them. DNA of the CDR3: TGCAGTGCTAGAGATTTAGTAGGGGTACAAGAGACCCAGTACTTC. It is translated as CSARDLVGVQETQYF.

The gene calls are TRBV29-1 and TRBJ1-2; D might be TRBD1 (5 bases). CDR1 and CDR2 from the germline V gene are SQVTM and ANQGSEA. V lost 8 bases to trimming and J lost 8 bases, with 15 bases between them. The CDR3 extends over 11 amino acids. CDR3 nucleotides: TGCAGCATTTATGGGGCCGACGGCTACACCTTC. It specifies CSIYGADGYTF.

This clonotype was seen more than once but under ten times. This chain uses TRBV6-2 or TRBV6-3 with TRBJ1-5; D possibly corresponds to TRBD1 (6 bases). Germline values: CDR1 MNHEY, CDR2 SVGEGT. The germline V and J ends were trimmed by 2 bases and 9 bases, with 14 bases remaining between them. The length of the CDR3 is 14 residues. The CDR3 coding sequence is TGTGCCAGCAGTTACGGGACACCAGGGCGGCCCCAGCATTTT. Its translation: CASSYGTPGRPQHF.

This chain connects TRBV3-1 to TRBJ2-7; tentative D call: TRBD1 (5 bases). Germline V gene data show CDR1 as LGHDT and CDR2 as YNNKEL (reference sequence). V dropped 0 bases and J dropped 3 bases, with 12 bases sitting between them. This CDR3 contains 15 residues. The CDR3 region has the DNA TGTGCCAGCAGCCAAGATCGACAGCCTTTCTACGAGCAGTACTTC. Its translation: CASSQDRQPFYEQYF.

The rearrangement links TRBV2 to TRBJ2-7; no definite D call. From germline, CDR1 is SNHLY and CDR2 FYNNEI. Trimming removed 7 bases from V and 2 bases from J, with 6 bases in between. The CDR3 has 11 amino acids. In DNA, the CDR3 is TGTGCCAGCAACAGCGCCTACGAGCAGTACTTC. Amino acid sequence: CASNSAYEQYF.

Ten or more counts support this clonotype. The rearrangement uses TRBV4-3 and TRBJ2-1; a weak D match, TRBD2 (6 bases). V was shortened by 5 bases and J by 5 bases, with 19 bases between the two germline ends. This CDR3 region has 16 residues. Germline assignment: CDR1 LGHNA and CDR2 YSLEER. The CDR3, as DNA: TGCGCCAGCAGCGTGCAGCGGGCCTGGACTAACAATGAGCAGTTCTTC. Encoded protein: CASSVQRAWTNNEQFF.

The rearrangement joins TRBV12-3 or TRBV12-4 to TRBJ2-7; tentative D call: TRBD2 (5 bases). The germline V and J ends were trimmed by 4 bases and 9 bases, with 10 bases remaining between them. This CDR3 contains 11 residues. In DNA, the CDR3 is TGTGCCAGCAGTTCGGGGTTAGTGCAGTACTTC. Its translation: CASSSGLVQYF.

This clonotype was seen a few times. The chain recombines TRBV29-1 with TRBJ2-3; the match to TRBD2 covers 15 bases. CDR3 length: 14 amino acids. The V gene end was trimmed by 4 bases and the J gene end by 6 bases; junction bases not matched to a gene: 2. CDR1 SQVTM and CDR2 ANQGSEA come from the germline V gene. The CDR3 region has the DNA TGCAGCGTTGGGGGGACTAGCGGGAGGGATACGCAGTATTTT. Protein: CSVGGTSGRDTQYF.

The V gene is TRBV4-2, the J gene TRBJ2-3, with 8 bases identical to TRBD2. J lost 4 bases, V lost 1 base, and 1 base had no gene match. Germline CDR1 is LGHNA and CDR2 is YNFKEQ. This CDR3 region has 14 residues. The CDR3 is CASSQAGRADTQYF. The CDR3 DNA is TGTGCCAGCAGCCAAGCCGGGAGGGCAGATACGCAGTATTTT.

V usage is TRBV10-3 and J usage is TRBJ2-1; D tentatively reads TRBD1 or TRBD2 (5 bases each). The V end was cut by 3 bases, the J end by 10 bases, with 19 bases between. The CDR3 has 15 amino acids. Germline CDR1 and CDR2: ENHRY and SYGVKD. CDR3 residues: CAISERLFGWGEQFF. DNA for the CDR3: TGTGCCATCAGTGAACGACTATTTGGGTGGGGGGAGCAGTTCTTC.

This clonotype was detected a few times. The chain recombines TRBV12-3 or TRBV12-4 with TRBJ1-1; TRBD1 is a possible D gene (6 bases). The CDR3 contains 14 residues. V lost 6 bases and J 0 bases, leaving 11 bases between the germline ends. CDR3 sequence reads: CASSGGQMNTEAFF. In nucleotides, the CDR3 is TGTGCCAGCAGCGGAGGACAGATGAACACTGAAGCTTTCTTT.

This clonotype has only a few counts. The chain employs TRBV11-2 and TRBJ2-7, with TRBD2 identical over 7 bases. This CDR3 spans 15 amino acids. Looked up from germline, CDR1 is SGHAT and CDR2 is FQNNGV. With V trimmed by 1 base and J by 4 bases, 7 bases remained unmatched. The CDR3: CASSLALGRGYEQYF. The DNA of the CDR3 is TGTGCCAGCAGCTTAGCGTTAGGGCGGGGGTACGAGCAGTACTTC.

This clonotype came up a few times. This sequence joins TRBV6-1 and TRBJ1-1; 12 bases are a match to TRBD1. The CDR3 sequence is 15 residues long. CDR1 is MNHNS and CDR2 is SASEGT in the germline V gene. V lost 6 bases and J lost 0; bases outside the gene matches: 2. The CDR3 protein is CASRGQGAMNTEAFF. The CDR3 DNA follows: TGTGCCAGCAGGGGACAGGGGGCGATGAACACTGAAGCTTTCTTT.

A few counts support this clonotype. This chain joins TRBV7-9 and TRBJ2-3; no reliable D call. This CDR3 contains 14 residues. CDR1 and CDR2 (germline): SEHNR, FQNEAQ (reference sequence). Trimming cost V 5 bases and J 2 bases, with 11 bases left between them. The chain's CDR3 is CASSPDLSTDTQYF. The CDR3 DNA follows: TGTGCCAGCAGCCCCGACCTGTCCACAGATACGCAGTATTTT.

This sequence joins TRBV29-1 and TRBJ2-4, with D tentatively TRBD2 (5 bases). CDR1 and CDR2 from the germline V gene are SQVTM and ANQGSEA. V was shortened by 6 bases and J by 8 bases, with 11 bases between the two germline ends. The CDR3 is made up of 11 amino acids. This CDR3 reads CSVREGYIQYF. Here the CDR3 DNA reads TGCAGCGTCCGTGAGGGATACATTCAGTACTTC.

This clonotype was counted a few times. This sequence joins TRBV29-1 and TRBJ1-4; a weak D match, TRBD1 (5 bases). Germline CDR1 is SQVTM and CDR2 is ANQGSEA. V lost 6 bases and J lost 8, with 10 bases in between. This CDR3 is built from 11 residues. This CDR3 reads CSVDWGEKLFF. In DNA, the CDR3 is TGCAGCGTCGACTGGGGGGAAAAACTGTTTTTT.

CDR3 amino acids: CASSPRGSNTGELFF. In nucleotides, the CDR3 is TGTGCCAGCAGCCCCCGGGGGTCGAACACCGGGGAGCTGTTTTTT. J is TRBJ2-2 and V is TRBV11-3; tentative D call: TRBD2 (6 bases). V was pared by 5 bases and J by 0 bases, with 10 bases between. CDR3 size: 15 residues. The germline V gene has CDR1 SGHNT and CDR2 YENEEA.

The chain employs TRBV3-1 and TRBJ2-3; 8 nucleotides match TRBD1. CDR3 length: 15 residues. CDR1 and CDR2 (germline): LGHDT, YNNKEL (reference sequence). Unmatched junction bases numbered 10, after V lost 9 bases and J lost 2 bases. The CDR3 nucleotides read TGTGCCAGGGTCGACAGGGGCGATATCACAGATACGCAGTATTTT. Translation: CARVDRGDITDTQYF.

The chain couples TRBV5-1 to TRBJ2-3, with 10 nucleotides matching TRBD2. Trimming at V came to 2 bases and at J to 2 bases, leaving 5 bases not matched to a gene. CDR3 length: 16 amino acids. From germline, CDR1 is SGHRS and CDR2 YFSETQ. CDR3 nucleotide sequence: TGCGCCAGCAGCTTACTAGCGGGGACATACACAGATACGCAGTATTTT. It specifies CASSLLAGTYTDTQYF.

This clonotype was detected many times. V usage is TRBV7-8 and J usage is TRBJ2-7; weak D call: TRBD2 (5 bases). The length of the CDR3 is 13 residues. Germline CDR1 SGHVS, CDR2 FQNEAQ. V dropped 6 bases and J dropped 3 bases, with 12 bases sitting between them. CDR3 sequence (DNA): TGTGCCAGCAGTCCGGGGATCTTCTACGAGCAGTACTTC. As protein: CASSPGIFYEQYF.